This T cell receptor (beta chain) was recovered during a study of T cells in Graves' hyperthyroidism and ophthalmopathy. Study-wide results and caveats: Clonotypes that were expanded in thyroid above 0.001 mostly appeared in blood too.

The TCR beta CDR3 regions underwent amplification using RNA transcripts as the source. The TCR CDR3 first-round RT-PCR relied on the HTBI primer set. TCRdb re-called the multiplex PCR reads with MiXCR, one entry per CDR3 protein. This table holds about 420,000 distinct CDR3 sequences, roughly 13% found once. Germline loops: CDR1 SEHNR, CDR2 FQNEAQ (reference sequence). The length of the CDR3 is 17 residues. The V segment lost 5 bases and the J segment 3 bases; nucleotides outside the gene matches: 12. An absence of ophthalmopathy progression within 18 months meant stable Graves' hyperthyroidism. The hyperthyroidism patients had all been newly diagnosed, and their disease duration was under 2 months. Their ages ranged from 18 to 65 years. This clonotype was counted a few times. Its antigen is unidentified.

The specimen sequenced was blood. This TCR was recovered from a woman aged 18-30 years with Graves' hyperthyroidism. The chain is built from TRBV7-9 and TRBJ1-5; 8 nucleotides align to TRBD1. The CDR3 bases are TGTGCCAGCAGCCCGCCCGGGGACAGGCTGTCCAATCAGCCCCAGCATTTT. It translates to CASSPPGDRLSNQPQHF.